The clone carrying this T cell receptor beta chain came up a few times. Its target is unknown. These data are taken from a study of T cell repertoires in cytomegalovirus infection. Study in general: Matching HLA type and CMV infection were both indicated by public TCR beta signatures. Whole-study results and caveats: CMV carriers having the relevant HLA were flagged by cumulative public TCR beta family frequency. In two of eight donors, the top clonotype was HLA-C-restricted CMV-specific.

In TCRdb, the reads were re-called with MiXCR into one record per CDR3 protein. The data hold hundreds of thousands of distinct CDR3 sequences, with approximately 22% observed a single time. V was pared by 4 bases and J by 1 base, with 7 bases between. This CDR3 spans 14 amino acids. The J gene is TRBJ2-2, the V gene TRBV12-3 or TRBV12-4, with TRBD2 as a possible D gene (6 bases). The receptor comes from a human donor in good health (CMV status not recorded). Some clones in this sample may be carry-over from other donors' samples. The specimen sequenced was CD8+ T cells from PBMCs. The CDR3 DNA sequence: TGTGCCAGCAGTTCGGGAGTGAACACCGGGGAGCTGTTTTTT. Protein sequence: CASSSGVNTGELFF.